This paragraph covers one T cell receptor (beta chain) sequence. The antigen is unknown. Libraries were prepared by immunoSEQ multiplex PCR; TCRdb keeps only in-frame clonotypes and omits some of them. The profile covers approximately 940,000 clones, with approximately 76% appearing a single time and approximately 1.5% taken by the ten largest. This specimen belongs to a study of shared clonotypes between healthy human individuals. At the level of the study: Plates per donor: three CD4 naive, three CD4 memory, two CD8 naive, one CD8 memory.

The CDR3 length is 13 residues. The germline V gene encodes CDR1 SQVTM and CDR2 ANQGSEA. V trimming: 5 bases; J trimming: 4 bases; junction bases outside the gene matches: 6. Study-level findings and limits: Since donors were few, the genetic and exposure-history diversity represented was limited.

The sequenced sample consisted of memory CD4+ T cells sorted from blood. Subset given: CD45RA-negative fraction. The V call is TRBV29-1, the J call TRBJ1-1; 8 nucleotides match TRBD1. This sequence was found in a man aged 18 to 29 in good health. This chain's CDR3 is CSVQTGVVTEAFF. The CDR3 DNA reads TGCAGCGTTCAGACAGGGGTAGTCACTGAAGCTTTCTTT.